This record looks at one T cell receptor (beta chain) sequence and its context. The data stem from a study of blood T cell repertoires in COVID-19. Assay: immunoSEQ multiplex PCR; the TCRdb copy retains only in-frame clones and omits some. The sample consists of more than 85,000 clones, 89% of them appearing once. Material for sequencing was peripheral blood. This sequence was found in a woman in her 70s with acute or convalescent COVID-19.

The CDR3 loop reads CASRPASGGAGGSYNEQFF. For the CDR3, the DNA is TGTGCCAGCAGGCCCGCTAGCGGGGGGGCCGGAGGGTCCTACAATGAGCAGTTCTTC. The chain recombines TRBV3-1 (or the pseudogene TRBV3-2) with TRBJ2-1; 12 bases align to TRBD2. V was clipped by 6 bases and J by 1 base; unmatched bases: 13. Germline V gene data show CDR1 as LGHDT and CDR2 as YNNKEL (reference sequence). CDR3 length: 19 residues.